This is a list of T cell receptor beta chains from one sample in a study of blood T cell repertoires in COVID-19. Clones were sequenced by immunoSEQ multiplex PCR, and TCRdb holds only the in-frame ones, with some missing. The sample holds nearly 100,000 clones; approximately 84% are singletons and the top ten take over 9.5%. Material: peripheral blood. The receptors come from a man between 65 and 79 years old with acute or convalescent COVID-19. CDR3s include the opening cysteine and the closing phenylalanine or tryptophan. The order of the fields is D gene, clone size, J gene, V gene, CDR3 DNA, CDR3 protein. D genes are given only for firm matches. Not every row has a clone size; where given, it reads once, few, many or a size class.

D: .; size: few; J: TRBJ2-2; V: TRBV9; DNA: TGTGCCAGCAGCGTAGGGAGCTCGAACACCGGGGAGCTGTTTTTT; CDR3: CASSVGSSNTGELFF
D: TRBD1; size: .; J: TRBJ2-5; V: TRBV5-1; DNA: TGCGCCAGCAGCTTGCGGGGACAGGGGGTCCAAGAGACCCAGTACTTC; CDR3: CASSLRGQGVQETQYF
D: TRBD1; size: .; J: TRBJ1-4; V: TRBV15; DNA: TGTGCCACCAGCACAGGGGGGCGTAATGAAAAACTGTTTTTT; CDR3: CATSTGGRNEKLFF
D: .; size: .; J: TRBJ1-5; V: TRBV4-1; DNA: TGCGCCAGCAGCCAAGGGCCCCCTGGCGGGGTAGGTCAGCCCCAGCATTTT; CDR3: CASSQGPPGGVGQPQHF
D: .; size: .; J: TRBJ2-1; V: TRBV7-6; DNA: TGTGCCAGCAGCTCTAACCCTGCAAATAGGGGGTTCTTC; CDR3: CASSSNPANRGFF
D: .; size: few; J: TRBJ2-7; V: TRBV6-6; DNA: TGTGCCAGCAGTCCCAGACCAGGGCGCGAGCAGTACTTC; CDR3: CASSPRPGREQYF
D: TRBD2; size: .; J: TRBJ2-2; V: TRBV25-1; DNA: TGTGCCAGCAACAACCGGGCAGCGGGGGGGTGGAACACCGGGGAGCTGTTTTTT; CDR3: CASNNRAAGGWNTGELFF
D: .; size: .; J: TRBJ1-1; V: TRBV30; DNA: TGTGCCTGGAGGCAGGCCCGAGGGTCTGAAGCTTTCTTT; CDR3: CAWRQARGSEAFF
D: TRBD1; size: .; J: TRBJ2-1; V: TRBV19; DNA: TGTGCCAGTAGCCGGGACAGGGTCTACAATGAGCAGTTCTTC; CDR3: CASSRDRVYNEQFF
D: TRBD1; size: .; J: TRBJ2-5; V: TRBV7-3; DNA: TGTGCCAGCAGCCTTCAGGGGGTTCAAGAGACCCAGTACTTC; CDR3: CASSLQGVQETQYF
D: TRBD1; size: .; J: TRBJ2-7; V: TRBV27; DNA: TGTGCCAGCACTAGAGACAGGGGCAACTCCTACGAGCAGTACTTC; CDR3: CASTRDRGNSYEQYF
D: .; size: .; J: TRBJ1-5; V: TRBV5-1; DNA: TGCGCCAGCAGCTTACAGGAGAATCAGCCCCAGCATTTT; CDR3: CASSLQENQPQHF
D: TRBD2; size: once; J: TRBJ2-1; V: TRBV3-1/TRBV3-2; DNA: TGTGCCAGCAGCCAAGTCCGACGGGAGGGAAAATACAATGAGCAGTTCTTC; CDR3: CASSQVRREGKYNEQFF
D: TRBD2; size: .; J: TRBJ2-1; V: TRBV29-1; DNA: TGCAGCGCCCCGGGGACTAGCGGGGGGGCTACTGCGGTTGAGCAGTTCTTC; CDR3: CSAPGTSGGATAVEQFF
D: .; size: once; J: TRBJ1-2; V: TRBV27; DNA: TGTGCCAGCAGTACAGCGGGACACCTGATCTATGGCTACACCTTC; CDR3: CASSTAGHLIYGYTF
D: .; size: .; J: TRBJ1-3; V: TRBV7-2; DNA: TGTGCCAGCAGCTTCAGTCCTGGAAACACCATATATTTT; CDR3: CASSFSPGNTIYF
D: .; size: .; J: TRBJ2-2; V: TRBV6-5; DNA: TGTGCCAGCCTTCCAGGGGTATTCACCGGGGAGCTGTTTTTT; CDR3: CASLPGVFTGELFF
D: TRBD1; size: few; J: TRBJ1-1; V: TRBV14; DNA: TGTGCCAGCAGCTTATACCAGACAGGGACTGAAGCTTTCTTT; CDR3: CASSLYQTGTEAFF
D: .; size: .; J: TRBJ1-4; V: TRBV30; DNA: TGTGCCTCGGCAAGGGGGGGACTGCTTTCGGTCGGAGAAAAACTGTTTTTT; CDR3: CASARGGLLSVGEKLFF
D: .; size: .; J: TRBJ2-4; V: TRBV4-1; DNA: TGCGCCAGCAGCCAAGGCGACAGAAGAAACATTCAGTACTTC; CDR3: CASSQGDRRNIQYF
D: TRBD1; size: .; J: TRBJ2-1; V: TRBV29-1; DNA: TGCAGCGTTGTTCGGTTATTTGGGCAGGGGGTAAGGGATGAGCAGTTCTTC; CDR3: CSVVRLFGQGVRDEQFF
D: .; size: .; J: TRBJ1-1; V: TRBV12-3/TRBV12-4; DNA: TGTGCCAGCACCGGACAGTTGAACACTGAAGCTTTCTTT; CDR3: CASTGQLNTEAFF
D: .; size: .; J: TRBJ1-1; V: TRBV30; DNA: TGTGCCTGGGCCAGACGGGTGAACACTGAAGCTTTCTTT; CDR3: CAWARRVNTEAFF
D: TRBD1; size: .; J: TRBJ1-2; V: TRBV25-1; DNA: TGTGCCAGCAGTGACTCTGGGACAGTTTATGGCTACACCTTC; CDR3: CASSDSGTVYGYTF
D: .; size: .; J: TRBJ1-2; V: TRBV20-1; DNA: TGCAGTGCTAGTACTAGGGGGGGAGTCCGGTCGCAGCGAGGCTACACCTTC; CDR3: CSASTRGGVRSQRGYTF
D: TRBD1; size: .; J: TRBJ1-1; V: TRBV11-3; DNA: TGTGCCAGCAGCAAGGGGACAGCGAACACTGAAGCTTTCTTT; CDR3: CASSKGTANTEAFF
D: .; size: .; J: TRBJ2-1; V: TRBV6-6; DNA: TGTGCCAGCATCCCGCCATCGGGCAGGGGCAATGAGCAGTTCTTC; CDR3: CASIPPSGRGNEQFF
D: .; size: .; J: TRBJ1-5; V: TRBV6-2/TRBV6-3; DNA: TGTGCCAGCAGTATACAGGGTATCAATCAGCCCCAGCATTTT; CDR3: CASSIQGINQPQHF
D: TRBD1; size: .; J: TRBJ1-3; V: TRBV6-6; DNA: TGTGCCAGCAGCTTCGTCGGACAGGGGTATGGAAACACCATATATTTT; CDR3: CASSFVGQGYGNTIYF
D: .; size: .; J: TRBJ1-1; V: TRBV18; DNA: TGTGCCAGCTCACCACGCCGGGGGGGCACTGAAGCTTTCTTT; CDR3: CASSPRRGGTEAFF
D: TRBD2; size: .; J: TRBJ2-1; V: TRBV24-1; DNA: TGTGCCACCAGTGAATCACGGGGGGGCCTTTTGCATGAGCAGTTCTTC; CDR3: CATSESRGGLLHEQFF
D: TRBD2; size: .; J: TRBJ2-7; V: TRBV29-1; DNA: TGCAGCGTTGATGGCGGCGGGAGGGCCAGTGAGCAGTACTTC; CDR3: CSVDGGGRASEQYF
D: .; size: .; J: TRBJ2-3; V: TRBV4-2; DNA: TGTGCCAGCAGCCAAGATTTAGCGGAAACAGATACGCAGTATTTT; CDR3: CASSQDLAETDTQYF
D: TRBD1; size: .; J: TRBJ1-1; V: TRBV30; DNA: TGTGCCTGGAGCATAAGACAGGGGACGAGCACTGAAGCTTTCTTT; CDR3: CAWSIRQGTSTEAFF
D: TRBD2; size: .; J: TRBJ2-1; V: TRBV5-1; DNA: TGCGCCAGCAGCTCTCTTAGCGGGGGTGAGCAGTTCTTC; CDR3: CASSSLSGGEQFF
D: .; size: .; J: TRBJ2-2; V: TRBV6-5; DNA: TGTGCCACCCTCCCAGGGTATGCCGGGGAGCTGTTTTTT; CDR3: CATLPGYAGELFF
D: TRBD1; size: few; J: TRBJ1-5; V: TRBV7-2; DNA: TGTGCCAGCAGCTTTGGGACAGGGTGGGGGAAAAATCAGCCCCAGCATTTT; CDR3: CASSFGTGWGKNQPQHF
D: .; size: once; J: TRBJ1-1; V: TRBV6-6; DNA: TGTGCCAGCAGTTACGAAGGGGGTTCGGGCACTGAAGCTTTCTTT; CDR3: CASSYEGGSGTEAFF
D: .; size: once; J: TRBJ1-1; V: TRBV7-9; DNA: TGTGCCAGCGCGGTGCAGGGCGGCGGCACTGAAGCTTTCTTT; CDR3: CASAVQGGGTEAFF
D: .; size: few; J: TRBJ1-3; V: TRBV4-2; DNA: TGTGCCAGCAGCCAAGATCATCAGGGGTTTTCCACTGGAAACACCATATATTTT; CDR3: CASSQDHQGFSTGNTIYF
D: .; size: .; J: TRBJ1-2; V: TRBV18; DNA: TGTGCCAGCTCACCCTTAGATAACTATGGCTACACCTTC; CDR3: CASSPLDNYGYTF